This TCR beta chain came from a study of cytomegalovirus exposure and HLA in healthy donors (dated by TCRdb to about 2017). Regarding the study in general: In an earlier analysis of some 610 of the donors, approximately 260 Gb of sequence data and 90 million to 120 million unique TCR beta sequences from about 179 million T cells were reported. Alongside the repertoire data, information on donor age, sex, ethnicity and CMV serostatus was compiled. Among the roughly 390 genotyped donors, around 81% belonged to the genetic ancestry cluster associated with self-reported Caucasian donors. High-throughput TCR immunosequencing, statistical association of individual TCRs with disease status, and machine learning were combined to predict cytomegalovirus infection status. HLA typing included class I and class II loci at four-digit resolution. Because of strong linkage in the cohort, a few DR-DQ haplotypes were treated as single units for association and clustering. To study patterns of TCR occurrence, a later analysis re-analyzed previously published TCR beta repertoires from 666 donors and added high-resolution HLA genotyping. Genome-wide SNP genotypes for about three fifths of the 666 donors were used in a later genetic analysis, which treated that subset as a discovery cohort. Rather than drawing on any new phenotypic data, the later analysis identified candidate immune exposures from TCR beta sequences and the way those sequences occurred across donors. The aim of the study was to test whether cataloging public T cell receptors could identify signatures of past pathogen exposure. The study used immunosequencing to profile the T cell repertoires of several hundred subjects and linked those repertoires to cytomegalovirus serostatus. The number of donors typed differed by locus, with roughly 620-640 for A, B, C, DRB1 and DQB1, around 500 for DQA1, about 610 for DPA1, and some 440 for DPB1. An earlier analysis of 500 to 750 of the donors applied high-throughput TCR beta sequencing to assess whether each TCR beta V gene segment acted as functional or pseudogenic. In addition to the first cohort of roughly 700 subjects, a separate validation cohort of 120 different subjects was used. Every discovery cohort repertoire had been produced on one sequencing platform. Around 320 gigabases of sequencing data and some 85 million unique TCR sequences were included in an early release covering 550 to 650 HLA-typed donors. Among under 450 genotyped donors of the cohort, an average of roughly 240,000 unique TCR beta nucleotide sequences were sequenced per donor, roughly 20% of them non-productive. Study-level results and caveats: Immune exposure information for the cohort was limited to CMV serostatus. Some IMGT-functional V segments, including TRBV6-2 and TRBV6-3, could not be told apart with the 87-base-pair reads, so those segments were excluded. Sequencing depth was assumed to be roughly uniform across donors in the presence/absence analyses, though that assumption may not hold. Linkage disequilibrium might explain the correlated functional status among segregating V segments, but an unknown experimental factor could not be excluded. In a later analysis, most CMV-associated TCR beta chains were found to appear HLA-restricted, with HLA associations seemingly driven largely by CMV exposure. According to a later genetic analysis, donors in an Asian-associated ancestry cluster had fewer N-insertions in productive TCRs than the approximately 700-donor mean. Because counts were too low, roughly 17 rarely observed V segments, including chromosome 9 orphons, were left out of the earlier analysis of 500 to 650 of the donors. In a later analysis, HLA-associated TCR beta chains showed more clonal expansion and lower generation probabilities than non-associated chains that were equally common. In a later analysis, around 17,000 TCR beta sequences were associated with specific HLA alleles at a false discovery rate of 0.05. A cluster of highly shared sequence variants was judged likely to be a technical artifact of the sequencing pipeline. A further reported finding was that TCR beta sequences accurately predicted the HLA-A and HLA-B alleles for most subjects in the first cohort. Only TCR beta chains were sequenced in this cohort, and the absence of alpha or paired-chain data limited detectable features. In an earlier analysis of roughly 560 of the donors, most TCR beta V segments were observed in productive rearrangements about 87% or about 30% of the time, broadly matching IMGT annotations. The study listed 150 to 200 TCR beta chains as associated with cytomegalovirus. The authors suggested that the approach could potentially be extended to other disease states and immunological phenotypes. A few of the identified cytomegalovirus-associated TCR beta chains were confirmed in vitro to be specific for cytomegalovirus antigens. Most TCR sequences were observed very rarely across donors, whereas some public TCRs were present in many individuals. A later analysis reported that several top co-occurrence clusters appeared linked to parvovirus B19, influenza, CMV and Epstein-Barr virus. A later genetic analysis associated a missense DCLRE1C variant with V-gene and J-gene trimming of TCR beta chains, and an independent cohort replicated the association. Assigning TCR associations to individual alleles was difficult when HLA alleles, especially DR and DQ, strongly co-occurred. The classifier was reported to diagnose cytomegalovirus status with high specificity and sensitivity in both the original and validation cohorts. In a later analysis, the rate of TCR association differed among HLA loci, with DRB1 alleles having the most associated TCRs and HLA-C alleles having the fewest. Because some donors lacked HLA typing at each locus, the association tests relied only on the typed subset.

Library creation used the immunoSEQ multiplex PCR assay. The multiplex PCR relied on a mix of 60 forward primers for TCR Vbeta segments and 13 reverse primers for TCR Jbeta segments. The CDR3 region of rearranged TCR beta genes was amplified from genomic DNA with a multiplex PCR assay. Amplified TCR beta libraries were sequenced as 87-base-pair reads on the Illumina HiSeq System. The original pipeline was this. In a later analysis, tens of millions of unique TCR beta chains were counted across the 500 to 700 repertoires, and roughly 10 million of these chains were shared by at least two donors. Raw reads were error-corrected and collapsed into unique sequences with a nearest-neighbor algorithm that merged closely related sequences to remove PCR and sequencing errors. Alignment of CDR3 sequences to IMGT reference sequences was used to assign V, D and J gene segments. For a sequence to be retained, a match of at least six nucleotides to both a V gene segment and a J gene segment was required. Rearrangements were classified as productive when the CDR3 lacked stop codons and remained in frame with V and J, and all other rearrangements were classified as non-productive. CDR3 was defined according to IMGT convention as the region running from the second conserved V-encoded cysteine to the conserved J-encoded phenylalanine. The earlier analysis of 500 to 750 of the donors excluded any sequence lacking an unambiguous match to a single V gene segment. In an earlier analysis of roughly 500 of the donors, V segments were called functional above 56.7% productive rearrangements and were called segregating when the between-donor standard deviation exceeded 5%. To diagnose cytomegalovirus status from the catalog of TCR beta chain sequences, a statistical classification framework was built. In a later analysis, V and J genes were assigned by comparing TCR nucleotide sequences against IMGT/GENE-DB human TR gene sequences. A later analysis assigned CDR3 sequences and most-parsimonious VDJ recombination scenarios with the TCRdist pipeline. A later analysis defined each TCR beta chain by its CDR3 amino acid sequence plus V-gene family, and excluded reads lacking a unique V-gene family. As a way to deal with suspected cross-contamination and a sequencing artifact, a later analysis dropped hundreds of nucleotide sequences that were highly shared and had low generation probability. In a later analysis, a clonal expansion index was calculated for each public chain from normalized within-repertoire ranks of inferred template counts. A later analysis computed generation probabilities with a VDJ recombination model fitted to out-of-frame rearrangements, and checked the results against IGoR. In a later analysis, TCR-TCR, TCR-HLA and TCR-CMV co-occurrence was scored with hypergeometric tests, and a repertoire-size bias correction was applied to TCR pairs. A later analysis estimated false discovery rates by permuting HLA or CMV assignments 20 times. A later analysis grouped co-occurring TCRs with DBSCAN, adding TCRdist sequence similarity when clustering within HLA-allele-positive subsets. Repertoires with fewer than 30,000 or more than 120,000 public chains, plus five repertoires with anomalous nucleotide sharing, were excluded from co-occurrence clustering. TCRdb retrieved this table from immuneACCESS and kept in-frame rearrangements only. Not all clones are present; in checked studies, unresolved V genes account for under half, and no reason is known for the remainder. The V and J calls and the clone size are those of that table, but D and trimming were determined from the DNA. The sample records 60,000 to 75,000 clones, 60% to 80% of which are singletons. 20% to 25% of the sample comes from the top ten.

The CDR3 measures 19 amino acids from cysteine to phenylalanine. Of all the DNA, just the CDR3 is kept, 57 bases in frame from base 1. V loses 4 bases at its end and J loses 5 bases; junction bases beyond the gene matches: 19. As regards this clone: The antigen this receptor binds is unknown. Base qualities are not recorded, but no much larger clone differs from it by a single base.

The cohort comprised approximately 700 healthy bone marrow donors. At the time of sampling, every cohort member was nominally healthy, though immune exposures that went unrecorded were likely present. The donor was CMV seropositive and belonged to the group of more than 250 seropositive cohort members. A peripheral blood sample was collected from each donor, and TCR beta sequencing was performed on peripheral blood mononuclear cells. The Qiagen DNeasy Blood Extraction Kit was used to extract genomic DNA from the blood cell samples. The sequence joins TRBV6-7 to TRBJ2-7, and 11 junction bases match TRBD1. TRBV6-7 is labeled an ORF, and its function is uncertain. The sample consisted of PBMCs. This sequence was found in a woman in her 30s in good health and CMV-seropositive. The bases are TGTGCCAGCAGTTTTTCTTCTGTTATCGGGACAGGGGGTAACAACGAGCAGTACTTC. It translates to CASSFSSVIGTGGNNEQYF.